This TCR beta chain was obtained from a study of cytomegalovirus exposure and HLA in healthy donors. The CDR3 sequence is 15 residues long. V was clipped by 2 bases and J by 2 bases, with 13 bases between them. Germline CDR1 MNHEY, CDR2 SMNVEV (reference sequence). Turning to this clone: Its antigen is not identified.

A multiplex PCR was run with 60 Vbeta primers and 13 Jbeta primers. Clones were read by immunoSEQ multiplex PCR, and TCRdb kept only the in-frame ones, dropping some. This repertoire includes tens of thousands of clones. Findings and limits, study-wide: The classifier, whose performance was assessed in both the original and validation cohorts, reportedly diagnosed cytomegalovirus status with high specificity and sensitivity. The study put under 200 TCR beta chains on its list as cytomegalovirus-associated. Immune exposure information comprised only CMV serostatus. According to an earlier analysis, most TCR beta V segments yielded productive rearrangements about 87% or about 30% of the time.

The sample was PBMCs. This rearrangement joins TRBV27 to TRBJ2-7, with D maybe TRBD1 (6 bases). This receptor was obtained from a woman between 40 and 50 years old in good health and CMV-seronegative. In DNA, the CDR3 is TGTGCCAGCAGTTTAATCGGGGACACCACCTACGAGCAGTACTTC. Protein: CASSLIGDTTYEQYF.